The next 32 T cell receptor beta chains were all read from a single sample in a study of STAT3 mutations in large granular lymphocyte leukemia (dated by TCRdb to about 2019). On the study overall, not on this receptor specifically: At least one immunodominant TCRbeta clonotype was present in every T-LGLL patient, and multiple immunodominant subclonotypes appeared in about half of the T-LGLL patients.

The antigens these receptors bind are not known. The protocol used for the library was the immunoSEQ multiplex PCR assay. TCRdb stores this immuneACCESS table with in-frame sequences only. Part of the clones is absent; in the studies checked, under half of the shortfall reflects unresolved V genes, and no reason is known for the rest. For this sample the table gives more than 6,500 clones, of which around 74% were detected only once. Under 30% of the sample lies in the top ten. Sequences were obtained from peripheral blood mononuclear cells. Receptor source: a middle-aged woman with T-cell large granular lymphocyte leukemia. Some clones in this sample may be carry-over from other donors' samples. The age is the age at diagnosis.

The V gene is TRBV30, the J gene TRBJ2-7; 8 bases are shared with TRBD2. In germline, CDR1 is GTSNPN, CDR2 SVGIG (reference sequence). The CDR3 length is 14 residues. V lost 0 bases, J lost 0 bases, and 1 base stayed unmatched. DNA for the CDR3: TGTGCCTGGAGTGTAGGGACTAGCTCCTACGAGCAGTACTTC. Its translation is CAWSVGTSSYEQYF.

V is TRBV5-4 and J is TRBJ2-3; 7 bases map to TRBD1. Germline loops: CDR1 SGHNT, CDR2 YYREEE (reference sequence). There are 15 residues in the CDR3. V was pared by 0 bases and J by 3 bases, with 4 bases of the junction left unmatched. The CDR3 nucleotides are TGTGCCAGCAGCTTGGCGGGCAGGGGGACAGATACGCAGTATTTT. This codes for CASSLAGRGTDTQYF.

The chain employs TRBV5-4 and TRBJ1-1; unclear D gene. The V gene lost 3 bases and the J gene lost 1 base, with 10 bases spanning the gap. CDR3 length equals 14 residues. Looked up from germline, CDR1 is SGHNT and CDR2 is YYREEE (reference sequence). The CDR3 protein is CASSSEMGNTEAFF. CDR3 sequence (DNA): TGTGCCAGCAGCTCCGAAATGGGGAACACTGAAGCTTTCTTT.

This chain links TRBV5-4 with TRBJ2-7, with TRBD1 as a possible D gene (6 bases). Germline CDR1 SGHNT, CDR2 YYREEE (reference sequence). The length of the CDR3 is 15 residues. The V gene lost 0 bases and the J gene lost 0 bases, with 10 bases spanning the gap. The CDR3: CASSLGGPGSYEQYF. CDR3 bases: TGTGCCAGCAGCTTGGGGGGGCCGGGCTCCTACGAGCAGTACTTC.

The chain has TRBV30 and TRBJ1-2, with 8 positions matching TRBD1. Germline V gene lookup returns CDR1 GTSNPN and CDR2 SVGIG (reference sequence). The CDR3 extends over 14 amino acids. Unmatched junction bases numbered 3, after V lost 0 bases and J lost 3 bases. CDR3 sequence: CAWSVQGGYYGYTF. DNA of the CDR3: TGTGCCTGGAGTGTACAGGGGGGCTACTATGGCTACACCTTC.

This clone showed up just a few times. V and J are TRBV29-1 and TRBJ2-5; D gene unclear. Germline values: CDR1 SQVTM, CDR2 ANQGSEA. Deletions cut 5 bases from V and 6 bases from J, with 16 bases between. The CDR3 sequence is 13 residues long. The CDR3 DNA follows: TGCAGCGTTTCCTCTGACCTAGGACAGACCCAGTACTTC. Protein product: CSVSSDLGQTQYF.

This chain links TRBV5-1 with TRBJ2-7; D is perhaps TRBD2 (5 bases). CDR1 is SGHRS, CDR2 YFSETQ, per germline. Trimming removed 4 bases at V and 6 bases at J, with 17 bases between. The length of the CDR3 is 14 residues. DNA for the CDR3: TGCGCCAGCAGCCTTGGAGGCCTCTCAGGCGAGCAGTACTTC. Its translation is CASSLGGLSGEQYF.

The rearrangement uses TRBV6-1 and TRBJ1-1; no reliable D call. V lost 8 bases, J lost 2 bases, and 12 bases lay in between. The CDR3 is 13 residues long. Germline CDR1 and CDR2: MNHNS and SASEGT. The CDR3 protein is CASSRTENTEAFF. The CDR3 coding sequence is TGTGCCAGCTCCCGGACGGAAAACACTGAAGCTTTCTTT.

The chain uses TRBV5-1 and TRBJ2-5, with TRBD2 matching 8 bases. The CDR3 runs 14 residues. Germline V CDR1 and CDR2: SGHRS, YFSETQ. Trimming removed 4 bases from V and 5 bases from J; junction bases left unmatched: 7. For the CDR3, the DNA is TGCGCCAGCAGCCACGGACTAGCCGGGGAGACCCAGTACTTC. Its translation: CASSHGLAGETQYF.

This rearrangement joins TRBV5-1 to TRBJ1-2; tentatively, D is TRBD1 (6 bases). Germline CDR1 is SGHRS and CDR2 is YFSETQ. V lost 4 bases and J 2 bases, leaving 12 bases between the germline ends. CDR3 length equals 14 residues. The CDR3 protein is CASSTRDNNYGYTF. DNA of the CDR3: TGCGCCAGCAGCACCCGGGACAACAACTATGGCTACACCTTC.

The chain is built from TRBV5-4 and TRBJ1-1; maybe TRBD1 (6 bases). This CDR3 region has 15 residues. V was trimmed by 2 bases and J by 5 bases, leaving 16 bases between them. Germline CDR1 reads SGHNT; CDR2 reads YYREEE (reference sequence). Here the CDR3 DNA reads TGTGCCAGCAGCTTTTTTTCGGCAGGGGAAACTGAAGCTTTCTTT. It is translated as CASSFFSAGETEAFF.

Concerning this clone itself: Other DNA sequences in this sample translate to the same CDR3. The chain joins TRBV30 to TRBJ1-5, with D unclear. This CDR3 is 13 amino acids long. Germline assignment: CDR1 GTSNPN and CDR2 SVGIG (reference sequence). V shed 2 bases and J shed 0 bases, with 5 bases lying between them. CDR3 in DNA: TGTGCCTGGAGTTTGGATAGCAATCAGCCCCAGCATTTT. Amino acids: CAWSLDSNQPQHF.

CDR3 nucleotide sequence: TGTGCCAGTAGTATAGCGAGCAGGGACTACACCTTC. Translation: CASSIASRDYTF. This chain uses TRBV19 with TRBJ1-2; D possibly corresponds to TRBD1 (5 bases). This CDR3 contains 12 residues. The germline V gene encodes CDR1 LNHDA and CDR2 SQIVND (reference sequence). Trimming pared 1 base from V and 10 bases from J, leaving 10 bases between.

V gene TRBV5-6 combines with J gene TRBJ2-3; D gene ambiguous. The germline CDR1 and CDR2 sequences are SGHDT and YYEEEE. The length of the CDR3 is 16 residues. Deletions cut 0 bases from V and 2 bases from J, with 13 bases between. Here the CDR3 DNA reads TGTGCCAGCAGCTTGGATCTAACTGTGAACACAGATACGCAGTATTTT. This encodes CASSLDLTVNTDTQYF.

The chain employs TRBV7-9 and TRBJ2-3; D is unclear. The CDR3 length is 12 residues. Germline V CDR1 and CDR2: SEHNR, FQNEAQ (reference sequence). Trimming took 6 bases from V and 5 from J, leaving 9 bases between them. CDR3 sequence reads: CASRAGGDTQYF. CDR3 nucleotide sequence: TGTGCCAGCAGAGCCGGCGGAGATACGCAGTATTTT. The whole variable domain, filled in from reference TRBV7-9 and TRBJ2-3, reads DTGVSQNPRHKITKRGQNVTFRCDPISEHNRLYWYRQTLGQGPEFLTYFQNEAQLEKSRLLSDRFSAERPKGSFSTLEIQRTEQGDSAMYLCASRAGGDTQYFGPGTRLTVL.

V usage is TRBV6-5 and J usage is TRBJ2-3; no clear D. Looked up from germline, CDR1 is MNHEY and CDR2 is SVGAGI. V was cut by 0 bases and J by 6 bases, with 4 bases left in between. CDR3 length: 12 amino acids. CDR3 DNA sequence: TGTGCCAGCAGTTACTCCCGGGATACGCAGTATTTT. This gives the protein CASSYSRDTQYF.

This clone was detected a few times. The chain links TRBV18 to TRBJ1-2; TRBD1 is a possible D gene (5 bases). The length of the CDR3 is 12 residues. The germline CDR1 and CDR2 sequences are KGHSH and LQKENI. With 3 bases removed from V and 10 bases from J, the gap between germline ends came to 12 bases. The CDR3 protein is CASSPQGLDYTF. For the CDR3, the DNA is TGTGCCAGCTCACCGCAGGGTCTCGACTACACCTTC.

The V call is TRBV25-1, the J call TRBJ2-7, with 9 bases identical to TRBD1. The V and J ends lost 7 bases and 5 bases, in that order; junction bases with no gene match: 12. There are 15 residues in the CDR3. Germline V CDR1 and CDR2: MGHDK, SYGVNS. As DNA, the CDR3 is TGTGCCAGCAAGTTCACCGGGACAGGGAGCGACGAGCAGTACTTC. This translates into CASKFTGTGSDEQYF.

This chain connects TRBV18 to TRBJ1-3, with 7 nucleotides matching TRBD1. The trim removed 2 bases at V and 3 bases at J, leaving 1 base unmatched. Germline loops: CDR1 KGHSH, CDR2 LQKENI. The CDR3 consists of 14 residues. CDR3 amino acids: CASSPNRGGNTIYF. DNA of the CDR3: TGTGCCAGCTCACCAAACAGGGGTGGAAACACCATATATTTT.

CDR3 protein: CASSLGTETQYF. The CDR3 DNA follows: TGTGCCAGCAGCTTAGGGACCGAGACCCAGTACTTC. The chain joins TRBV7-9 to TRBJ2-5, with D unresolved. V shed 1 base and J shed 5 bases, with 5 bases lying between them. Germline assignment: CDR1 SEHNR and CDR2 FQNEAQ (reference sequence). The CDR3 is 12 residues long.

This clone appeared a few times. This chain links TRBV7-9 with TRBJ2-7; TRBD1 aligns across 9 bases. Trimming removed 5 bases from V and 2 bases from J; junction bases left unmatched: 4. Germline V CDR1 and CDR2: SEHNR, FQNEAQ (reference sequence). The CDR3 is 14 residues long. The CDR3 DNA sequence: TGTGCCAGCAGCGCCGACAGGGGGACCTACGAGCAGTACTTC. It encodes CASSADRGTYEQYF.

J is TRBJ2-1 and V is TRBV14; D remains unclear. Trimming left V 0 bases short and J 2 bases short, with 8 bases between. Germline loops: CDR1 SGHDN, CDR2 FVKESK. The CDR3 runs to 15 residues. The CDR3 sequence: CASSQDLGPYNEQFF. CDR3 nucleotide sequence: TGTGCCAGCAGCCAAGATCTAGGGCCCTACAATGAGCAGTTCTTC. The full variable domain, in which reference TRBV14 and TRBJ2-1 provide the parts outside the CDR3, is EAGVTQFPSHSVIEKGQTVTLRCDPISGHDNLYWYRRVMGKEIKFLLHFVKESKQDESGMPNNRFLAERTGGTYSTLKVQPAELEDSGVYFCASSQDLGPYNEQFFGPGTRLTVL.

The DNA of the CDR3 is TGTGCCTCCGAGGGGACATCAACTAATGAAAAACTGTTTTTT. It codes for CASEGTSTNEKLFF. The genes are TRBV30 and TRBJ1-4, with D tentatively TRBD1 (6 bases). Trimming took off 7 bases at V and 0 bases at J, with 12 bases between the two ends. This CDR3 region has 14 residues. In germline, CDR1 is GTSNPN, CDR2 SVGIG (reference sequence).

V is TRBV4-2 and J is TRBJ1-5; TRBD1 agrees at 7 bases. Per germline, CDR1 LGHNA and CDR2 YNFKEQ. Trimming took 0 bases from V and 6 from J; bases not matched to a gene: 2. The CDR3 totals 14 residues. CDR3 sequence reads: CASSQDAGGQPQHF. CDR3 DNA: TGTGCCAGCAGCCAAGATGCAGGGGGTCAGCCCCAGCATTTT.

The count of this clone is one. The CDR3 loop is CSATGRGNRDYGYTF. The CDR3 nucleotides read TGCAGCGCAACTGGTCGGGGGAATCGTGACTATGGCTACACCTTC. The rearrangement uses TRBV29-1 and TRBJ1-2, with a possible D match to TRBD1 (5 bases). CDR1 and CDR2 from the germline V gene are SQVTM and ANQGSEA. Between the trimmed V and J ends, which lost 7 bases and 3 bases, there was a span of 21 bases. The CDR3 spans 15 residues.

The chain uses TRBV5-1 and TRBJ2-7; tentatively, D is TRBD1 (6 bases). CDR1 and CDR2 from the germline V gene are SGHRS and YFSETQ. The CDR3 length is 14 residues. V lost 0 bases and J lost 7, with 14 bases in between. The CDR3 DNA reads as TGCGCCAGCAGCTTGGCGCCCAGGGGATTAGAGCAGTACTTC. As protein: CASSLAPRGLEQYF.

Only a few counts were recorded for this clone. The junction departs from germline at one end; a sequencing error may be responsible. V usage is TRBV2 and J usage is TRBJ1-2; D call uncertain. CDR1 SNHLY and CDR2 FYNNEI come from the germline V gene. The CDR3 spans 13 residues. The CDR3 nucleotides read TGTGCCAGCGGTGAACCATCTAACTATGGCTACACCTTC. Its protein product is CASGEPSNYGYTF.

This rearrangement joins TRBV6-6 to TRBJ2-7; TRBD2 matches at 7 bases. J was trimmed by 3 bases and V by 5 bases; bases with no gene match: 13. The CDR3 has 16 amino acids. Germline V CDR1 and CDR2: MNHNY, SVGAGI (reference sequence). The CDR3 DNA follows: TGTGCCAGCAGTCTTACTACGGGGCCGGGGGGCTACGAGCAGTACTTC. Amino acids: CASSLTTGPGGYEQYF.

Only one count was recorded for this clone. The CDR3 here is CASSLGAGSEQYF. The CDR3 DNA is TGTGCCAGCAGCTTAGGAGCAGGTTCCGAGCAGTACTTC. This sequence joins TRBV7-9 and TRBJ2-7, with D hard to call. CDR1 is SEHNR, CDR2 FQNEAQ, per germline (reference sequence). The CDR3 loop spans 13 amino acids. The germline V and J ends were trimmed by 1 base and 6 bases, with 10 bases remaining between them.

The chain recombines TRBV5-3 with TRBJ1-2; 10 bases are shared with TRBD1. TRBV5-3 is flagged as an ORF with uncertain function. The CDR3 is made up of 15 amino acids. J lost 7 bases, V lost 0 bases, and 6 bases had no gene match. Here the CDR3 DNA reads TGTGCCAGAAGCTTGGCGACAGGGGGCGCTGGTGGCTACACCTTC. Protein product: CARSLATGGAGGYTF.

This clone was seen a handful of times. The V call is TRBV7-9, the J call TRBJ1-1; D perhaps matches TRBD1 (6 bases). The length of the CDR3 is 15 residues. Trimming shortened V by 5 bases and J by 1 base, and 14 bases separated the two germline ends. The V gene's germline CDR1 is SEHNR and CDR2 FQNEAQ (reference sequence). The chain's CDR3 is CASSILQGGNTEAFF. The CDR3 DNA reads TGTGCCAGCAGCATCTTACAGGGTGGGAACACTGAAGCTTTCTTT.

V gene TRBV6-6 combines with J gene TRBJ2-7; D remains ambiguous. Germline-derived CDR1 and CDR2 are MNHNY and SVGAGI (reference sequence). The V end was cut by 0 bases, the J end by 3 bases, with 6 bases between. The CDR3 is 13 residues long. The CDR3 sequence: CASSYSGNYEQYF. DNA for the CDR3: TGTGCCAGCAGTTACTCGGGGAACTACGAGCAGTACTTC.